This TCR beta chain came from a study of shared clonotypes between healthy human individuals. Overall study context: Donor ages ranged 18 to 49 years: a couple of women, a few men.

Per the germline V gene, CDR1 is GTSNPN and CDR2 is SVGIG (reference sequence). This CDR3 has 16 residues. Trimming stripped 0 bases from V and 6 bases from J, with 18 bases between. Comment on this clone: Its antigen is not known.

Deep-level settings were used for running the assay. Measured with immunoSEQ multiplex PCR; TCRdb has only the in-frame clones, and not every one. The table has about 2.4 million clones, approximately 93% seen once. Whole-study findings and limits: Unshared clonotypes carried lower generation probabilities than those common to all four donors.

The specimen sequenced was naive CD4+ T cells from PBMCs. Described subset: CD45RA+ positively selected. The chain employs TRBV30 and TRBJ2-4, with D tentatively TRBD2 (5 bases). The receptor comes from a man in his late teens or twenties in good health. Some clones in this sample may be carry-over from other donors' samples. In DNA, the CDR3 is TGTGCCTGGAGTGTGTCGTCTAGCTATTCCCTAAACATTCAGTACTTC. Its translation: CAWSVSSSYSLNIQYF. Filled out from reference TRBV30 and TRBJ2-4, the complete variable domain reads SQTIHQWPATLVQPVGSPLSLECTVEGTSNPNLYWYRQAAGRGLQLLFYSVGIGQISSEVPQNLSASRPQDRQFILSSKKLLLSDSGFYLCAWSVSSSYSLNIQYFGAGTRLSVL.